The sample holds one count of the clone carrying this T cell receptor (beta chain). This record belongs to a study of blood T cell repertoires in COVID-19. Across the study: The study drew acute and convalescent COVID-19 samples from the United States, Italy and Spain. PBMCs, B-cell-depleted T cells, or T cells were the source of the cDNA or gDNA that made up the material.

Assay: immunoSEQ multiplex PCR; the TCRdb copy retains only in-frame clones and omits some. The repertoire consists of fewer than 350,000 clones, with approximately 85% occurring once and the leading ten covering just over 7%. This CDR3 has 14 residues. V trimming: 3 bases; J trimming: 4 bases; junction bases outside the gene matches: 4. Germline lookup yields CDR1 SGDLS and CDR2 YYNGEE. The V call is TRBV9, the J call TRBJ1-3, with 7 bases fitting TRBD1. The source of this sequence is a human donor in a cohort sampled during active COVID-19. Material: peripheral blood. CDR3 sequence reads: CASSAKDRGNTIYF. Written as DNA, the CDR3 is TGTGCCAGCAGCGCGAAGGACAGGGGAAACACCATATATTTT.